The 30 T cell receptor beta chains given below trace back to one sample, sequenced in a study of OX40 agonist ivuxolimab in advanced cancers. Sequencing was performed with immunoSEQ multiplex PCR; in TCRdb, only in-frame clones are kept and a portion is missing. The sample yields more than 90,000 clones, about 86% seen once. The material was CD4+ or CD8+ T cells sorted from blood, obtained in a trial of the OX40 agonist ivuxolimab. Receptor source: an adult with an advanced solid tumor such as melanoma, head and neck, liver or kidney cancer.

The chain carries TRBV11-1 and TRBJ2-5; 9 nucleotides line up with TRBD2. Germline trimming cut 8 bases from V and 5 bases from J; bases unmatched to any gene: 9. CDR3 size: 14 residues. The germline gives CDR1 SGHAT, CDR2 FQDESV (reference sequence). CDR3 region: CASGVLAGTETQYF. The DNA for the CDR3 is TGTGCCAGCGGGGTCCTAGCGGGGACCGAGACCCAGTACTTC. The full variable domain, with the rest looked up from reference TRBV11-1 and TRBJ2-5, is EAEVAQSPRYKITEKSQAVAFWCDPISGHATLYWYRQILGQGPELLVQFQDESVVDDSQLPKDRFSAERLKGVDSTLKIQPAELGDSAMYLCASGVLAGTETQYFGPGTRLLVL.

The chain has TRBV4-3 and TRBJ2-1; a weak D match, TRBD1 (5 bases). Trimming shortened V by 0 bases and J by 12 bases, and 15 bases separated the two germline ends. CDR1 and CDR2 (germline): LGHNA, YSLEER. The CDR3 consists of 14 residues. As DNA, the CDR3 is TGCGCCAGCAGCCAAGACAGGGCAAGGGGTGGGCAGTTCTTC. Translated, it gives CASSQDRARGGQFF.

This chain links TRBV5-4 with TRBJ2-1, with 15 bases identical to TRBD2. In germline, CDR1 is SGHNT, CDR2 YYREEE (reference sequence). Trimming took 0 bases from V and 3 from J; bases not matched to a gene: 7. The CDR3 runs 19 residues. The DNA of the CDR3 is TGTGCCAGCAGCTTGGATGGGACTAGCGGGGGGAAACGCTACAATGAGCAGTTCTTC. This codes for CASSLDGTSGGKRYNEQFF. The variable domain in full, with the rest retrieved from reference TRBV5-4 and TRBJ2-1, is ETGVTQSPTHLIKTRGQQVTLRCSSQSGHNTVSWYQQALGQGPQFIFQYYREEENGRGNFPPRFSGLQFPNYSSELNVNALELDDSALYLCASSLDGTSGGKRYNEQFFGPGTRLTVL.

The chain joins TRBV5-4 to TRBJ2-3; D uncertain. CDR3 length: 15 amino acids. V was shortened by 2 bases and J by 5 bases, with 15 bases between the two germline ends. In germline, CDR1 is SGHNT, CDR2 YYREEE (reference sequence). CDR3 bases: TGTGCCAGCAGCTTTCGTCCAGGTCGTGGAGATACGCAGTATTTT. Its translation: CASSFRPGRGDTQYF.

J is TRBJ2-3 and V is TRBV30, with a possible D match to TRBD2 (6 bases). Trimming cost V 2 bases and J 2 bases, with 20 bases left between them. This CDR3 contains 17 residues. CDR1 and CDR2 from the germline V gene are GTSNPN and SVGIG (reference sequence). CDR3 region: CAWSNPGLASSTDTQYF. The CDR3 region has the DNA TGTGCCTGGAGTAATCCGGGACTCGCATCTTCCACAGATACGCAGTATTTT.

CDR3 in DNA: TGTGCCAGCAGCTTTGACGGAGATAGCAATCAGCCCCAGCATTTT. Amino acid sequence: CASSFDGDSNQPQHF. The rearrangement links TRBV7-8 to TRBJ1-5, with no clear D. The CDR3 loop spans 15 amino acids. V lost 3 bases to trimming and J lost 0 bases, with 9 bases between them. Germline V lookup: CDR1 SGHVS, CDR2 FQNEAQ.

V usage is TRBV19 and J usage is TRBJ1-2, with a possible D match to TRBD1 (5 bases). V dropped 7 bases and J dropped 5 bases, with 8 bases sitting between them. The CDR3 length is 11 residues. Germline V gives CDR1 LNHDA, CDR2 SQIVND (reference sequence). DNA for the CDR3: TGTGCCAGTATCGCAGGGTATGGCTACACCTTC. Its translation is CASIAGYGYTF.

This clone was seen a few times. V is TRBV7-8 and J is TRBJ1-1; D unresolved. CDR1 is SGHVS and CDR2 is FQNEAQ in the germline V gene. This CDR3 has 14 residues. Trimming removed 5 bases from V and 2 bases from J, with 12 bases in between. CDR3 coding DNA: TGTGCCAGCAGCCGAGGAGGAAGTAACACTGAAGCTTTCTTT. It codes for CASSRGGSNTEAFF.

This clone was found a few times. This rearrangement joins TRBV5-1 to TRBJ1-4; possibly TRBD1 for D (5 bases). This CDR3 is 17 amino acids long. The germline gives CDR1 SGHRS, CDR2 YFSETQ. Trimming took 4 bases from V and 5 from J, leaving 21 bases between them. CDR3 in amino acids: CASSPFTGGRGNEKLFF. The DNA of the CDR3 is TGCGCCAGCAGCCCGTTTACCGGAGGACGGGGGAATGAAAAACTGTTTTTT. The variable domain in full, with the rest retrieved from reference TRBV5-1 and TRBJ1-4, is KAGVTQTPRYLIKTRGQQVTLSCSPISGHRSVSWYQQTPGQGLQFLFEYFSETQRNKGNFPGRFSGRQFSNSRSEMNVSTLELGDSALYLCASSPFTGGRGNEKLFFGSGTQLSVL.

The table lists this clone with a few counts. The chain is built from TRBV6-1 and TRBJ2-7, with a possible D match to TRBD2 (5 bases). V lost 10 bases and J lost 3, with 19 bases in between. CDR3 length equals 14 residues. Germline V gene sequence: CDR1 MNHNS, CDR2 SASEGT. CDR3 coding DNA: TGTGCCACGGACTCGGTTGTTCTCGTCTACGAGCAGTACTTC. It codes for CATDSVVLVYEQYF.

The rearrangement links TRBV5-4 to TRBJ1-2; D is uncertain. Germline V lookup: CDR1 SGHNT, CDR2 YYREEE (reference sequence). The CDR3 loop spans 13 amino acids. Trimming removed 6 bases at V and 0 bases at J, with 9 bases between. This CDR3 is CASKDVANYGYTF. The CDR3 DNA reads as TGTGCCAGCAAGGACGTAGCTAACTATGGCTACACCTTC. Combining the CDR3 with reference TRBV5-4 and TRBJ1-2 gives the whole variable domain ETGVTQSPTHLIKTRGQQVTLRCSSQSGHNTVSWYQQALGQGPQFIFQYYREEENGRGNFPPRFSGLQFPNYSSELNVNALELDDSALYLCASKDVANYGYTFGSGTRLTVV.

The V gene is TRBV7-2, the J gene TRBJ2-1; D might be TRBD2 (5 bases). The length of the CDR3 is 13 residues. Trimming cost V 1 base and J 10 bases, with 11 bases left between them. The germline gives CDR1 SGHTA, CDR2 FQGNSA. The CDR3 region has the DNA TGTGCCAGCAGCTTAGGACTGGGAGCGGAGCAGTTCTTC. Translation gives CASSLGLGAEQFF. The full variable domain, with the rest looked up from reference TRBV7-2 and TRBJ2-1, is GAGVSQSPSNKVTEKGKDVELRCDPISGHTALYWYRQSLGQGLEFLIYFQGNSAPDKSGLPSDRFSAERTGGSVSTLTIQRTQQEDSAVYLCASSLGLGAEQFFGPGTRLTVL.

This chain uses TRBV6-5 with TRBJ2-7; a possible D gene is TRBD2 (6 bases). CDR1 MNHEY and CDR2 SVGAGI come from the germline V gene. The CDR3 consists of 14 residues. V lost 3 bases to trimming and J lost 3 bases, with 12 bases between them. The CDR3 sequence: CASSYTTGDYEQYF. As DNA, the CDR3 is TGTGCCAGCAGTTATACGACGGGGGACTACGAGCAGTACTTC.

This clone has just a few counts. The chain is built from TRBV4-3 and TRBJ1-2, with a weak D call TRBD1 (6 bases). The germline V gene has CDR1 LGHNA and CDR2 YSLEER. The CDR3 spans 14 residues. Trimming cost V 3 bases and J 2 bases, with 10 bases left between them. The CDR3 here is CASSHPGTNYGYTF. CDR3 sequence (DNA): TGCGCCAGCAGCCACCCCGGGACAAACTATGGCTACACCTTC.

The gene calls are TRBV7-9 and TRBJ1-1, with TRBD1 identical over 7 bases. The CDR3 is 13 residues long. Losses at the gene ends were 3 bases for V and 6 bases for J; bases not matched to a gene: 4. Germline V gives CDR1 SEHNR, CDR2 FQNEAQ (reference sequence). CDR3 residues: CASSLTGRPEAFF. CDR3 bases: TGTGCCAGCAGCTTGACAGGGCGCCCTGAAGCTTTCTTT.

V is TRBV4-2 and J is TRBJ2-2, with 7 nucleotides matching TRBD2. The germline V gene encodes CDR1 LGHNA and CDR2 YNFKEQ. This CDR3 contains 14 residues. J was trimmed by 5 bases and V by 4 bases; bases with no gene match: 4. In DNA form, the CDR3 reads TGTGCCAGCAGCCCCGCGGGGGTAACCGGGGAGCTGTTTTTT. Its translation: CASSPAGVTGELFF.

This chain links TRBV4-1 with TRBJ2-4; D remains unclear. CDR3 length: 16 residues. In germline, CDR1 is MGHRA, CDR2 YSYEKL. Trimming stripped 1 base from V and 3 bases from J, with 13 bases between. DNA for the CDR3: TGCGCCAGCAGCCAAGGGAAGGGTTATGGCAAAAACATTCAGTACTTC. Protein: CASSQGKGYGKNIQYF.

The chain links TRBV28 to TRBJ2-4; 7 nucleotides line up with TRBD1. The germline V gene has CDR1 MDHEN and CDR2 SYDVKM. Germline trimming cut 6 bases from V and 4 bases from J; bases unmatched to any gene: 3. The CDR3 extends over 13 amino acids. CDR3 DNA sequence: TGTGCCAGCAGCGACAGGGCAAAAAACATTCAGTACTTC. Translating gives CASSDRAKNIQYF. The complete variable domain, with remaining parts taken from reference TRBV28 and TRBJ2-4, reads DVKVTQSSRYLVKRTGEKVFLECVQDMDHENMFWYRQDPGLGLRLIYFSYDVKMKEKGDIPEGYSVSREKKERFSLILESASTNQTSMYLCASSDRAKNIQYFGAGTRLSVL.

This chain connects TRBV6-5 to TRBJ2-6, with unresolved D. Germline V gene data show CDR1 as MNHEY and CDR2 as SVGAGI. The V end lost 6 bases, the J end lost 0 bases, and 6 bases lay between the germline ends. CDR3 size: 14 residues. CDR3 in amino acids: CASSKASGANVLTF. The CDR3, as DNA: TGTGCCAGCAGCAAGGCCTCTGGGGCCAACGTCCTGACTTTC.

This clone has only one observation. J is TRBJ1-1 and V is TRBV11-2, with D hard to call. V lost 2 bases, J lost 0 bases, and 4 bases lay in between. Germline CDR1 reads SGHAT; CDR2 reads FQNNGV. This CDR3 comprises 13 residues. The CDR3 region is CASSLNVNTEAFF. CDR3 sequence (DNA): TGTGCCAGCAGCTTAAACGTGAACACTGAAGCTTTCTTT. Full variable domain (missing parts from reference TRBV11-2 and TRBJ1-1): EAGVAQSPRYKIIEKRQSVAFWCNPISGHATLYWYQQILGQGPKLLIQFQNNGVVDDSQLPKDRFSAERLKGVDSTLKIQPAKLEDSAVYLCASSLNVNTEAFFGQGTRLTVV.

The J gene is TRBJ2-3, the V gene TRBV5-1; a weak D match, TRBD2 (6 bases). Germline CDR1 and CDR2: SGHRS and YFSETQ. CDR3 length equals 15 residues. Between the trimmed V and J ends, which lost 3 bases and 2 bases, there was a span of 13 bases. The CDR3 DNA reads TGCGCCAGCAGCTCCCAAGGGAGGCCCACAGATACGCAGTATTTT. This gives the protein CASSSQGRPTDTQYF.

The V call is TRBV18, the J call TRBJ2-7, with no clear D. The germline V gene encodes CDR1 KGHSH and CDR2 LQKENI. Trimming stripped 2 bases from V and 0 bases from J, with 5 bases between. The CDR3 contains 13 residues. This CDR3 is CASSPVSSYEQYF. The DNA for the CDR3 is TGTGCCAGCTCACCAGTTAGCTCCTACGAGCAGTACTTC.

This sequence joins TRBV29-1 and TRBJ1-2; 9 bases line up with TRBD1. CDR1 SQVTM and CDR2 ANQGSEA come from the germline V gene. J lost 8 bases, V lost 7 bases, and 8 bases had no gene match. CDR3 length: 12 amino acids. CDR3 nucleotides: TGCAGCGCCACCACAGGGGGCGGGGGCTACACCTTC. Protein sequence: CSATTGGGGYTF. The full variable domain, completed using reference TRBV29-1 and TRBJ1-2, is SAVISQKPSRDICQRGTSLTIQCQVDSQVTMMFWYRQQPGQSLTLIATANQGSEATYESGFVIDKFPISRPNLTFSTLTVSNMSPEDSSIYLCSATTGGGGYTFGSGTRLTVV.

The V call is TRBV7-6, the J call TRBJ2-5; 7 positions match TRBD1. Germline V gene lookup returns CDR1 SGHVS and CDR2 FNYEAQ. J gave up 1 base and V 4 bases, and 3 bases lay outside the gene matches. CDR3 length equals 14 residues. DNA for the CDR3: TGTGCCAGCAGCTCGACAGGGACCCAAGAGACCCAGTACTTC. Translation gives CASSSTGTQETQYF. The full variable domain, its missing parts supplied by reference TRBV7-6 and TRBJ2-5, is GAGVSQSPRYKVTKRGQDVALRCDPISGHVSLYWYRQALGQGPEFLTYFNYEAQQDKSGLPNDRFSAERPEGSISTLTIQRTEQRDSAMYRCASSSTGTQETQYFGPGTRLLVL.

The chain joins TRBV20-1 to TRBJ2-2, with D hard to call. Germline CDR1 is DFQATT and CDR2 is SNEGSKA (reference sequence). The length of the CDR3 is 11 residues. V was clipped by 0 bases and J by 7 bases, with 3 bases between them. The CDR3 spells CSARDSGELFF. The CDR3 DNA follows: TGCAGTGCTAGAGATAGCGGGGAGCTGTTTTTT.

The V and J genes are TRBV18 and TRBJ2-2; TRBD1 might be the D (5 bases). This CDR3 comprises 18 residues. The germline V and J ends were trimmed by 3 bases and 1 base, with 18 bases remaining between them. Germline CDR1 KGHSH, CDR2 LQKENI. The CDR3 sequence is CASSPFGPLRGNTGELFF. For the CDR3, the DNA is TGTGCCAGCTCACCGTTCGGGCCGCTTAGGGGGAACACCGGGGAGCTGTTTTTT. The variable domain in full, with the rest retrieved from reference TRBV18 and TRBJ2-2, is NAGVMQNPRHLVRRRGQEARLRCSPMKGHSHVYWYRQLPEEGLKFMVYLQKENIIDESGMPKERFSAEFPKEGPSILRIQQVVRGDSAAYFCASSPFGPLRGNTGELFFGEGSRLTVL.

The V call is TRBV30, the J call TRBJ1-4, with TRBD1 identical over 10 bases. This CDR3 has 13 amino acids. Trimming at V came to 8 bases and at J to 7 bases, leaving 7 bases not matched to a gene. CDR1 and CDR2 (germline): GTSNPN, SVGIG (reference sequence). The CDR3 nucleotides are TGTGCCGAGATGGGACAGGGGAGTGAAAAACTGTTTTTT. Its protein is CAEMGQGSEKLFF.

This clone was recorded once. V is TRBV11-2 and J is TRBJ2-2; D possibly corresponds to TRBD1 (5 bases). This CDR3 comprises 15 residues. CDR1 and CDR2 (germline): SGHAT, FQNNGV. V was trimmed by 5 bases and J by 4 bases, leaving 14 bases between them. DNA for the CDR3: TGTGCCAGCAGCCCAGGGCTAGTTGGCACCGGGGAGCTGTTTTTT. Protein sequence: CASSPGLVGTGELFF.

This clone has just one count. The CDR3 nucleotides read TGTGCCAGCAGTTACCTTAGACAGACTGGAAACACCATATATTTT. Encoded protein: CASSYLRQTGNTIYF. The chain links TRBV6-6 to TRBJ1-3; weak D call: TRBD1 (5 bases). V lost 2 bases, J lost 2 bases, and 10 bases lay in between. This CDR3 contains 15 residues. Germline CDR1 and CDR2: MNHNY and SVGAGI (reference sequence).

The genes are TRBV5-6 and TRBJ1-1, with 9 bases lining up with TRBD1. V trimming: 4 bases; J trimming: 5 bases; junction bases outside the gene matches: 9. CDR1 is SGHDT, CDR2 YYEEEE, per germline. The CDR3 spans 15 residues. The CDR3 sequence: CASSPTGGVRTEAFF. The CDR3 DNA reads TGTGCCAGCAGCCCAACAGGGGGCGTTCGGACTGAAGCTTTCTTT.